The entry that follows covers one T cell receptor beta chain sequence. This clonotype was observed at least ten times. Which antigen it targets is not known. Base qualities are not recorded, but no much larger clone differs from it by a single base. The sample originates from a study of T cell repertoires in cytomegalovirus infection (dated by TCRdb to between 2018 and 2021). The study in broad terms: Because public TCR beta signatures pointed to carriage of CMV infection together with the matching HLA type, the HLA type of each donor mattered for the analysis. Points the paper makes about the study in general: In the ex vivo response, HLA-C-restricted CMV-specific TCR beta clonotypes were dominant, and in two of eight donors the single most frequent clonotype came from this HLA-C-restricted group. Carriers of CMV infection plus the relevant HLA type were discriminated by the cumulative frequency of public TCR beta family members in the study cohort and in an independent roughly 340-donor cohort.

The CDR3 numbers 16 residues from cysteine through phenylalanine. Of all the DNA, just the CDR3 is kept, 48 bases in frame from base 1. V loses 2 bases, J loses 6 bases, and the germline ends lie 17 bases apart. CDR1 and CDR2 were assigned from the germline V gene as SGHTA and FQGNSA. For sequencing, an Illumina HiSeq 1500 was employed. The raw public reads went through TCRdb reprocessing: fastp at Q25, MiXCR clone calling, in-frame beta chains kept. Each CDR3 protein gets just one entry, which takes the most common genes and DNA from the rows behind it. For this sample there are about 130,000 distinct CDR3 sequences; more than 20% appear just once. The ten largest account for 30% to 35% of the sample.

Sample: PBMCs, sequenced either directly or after in vitro stimulation (not recorded which). The clonotype originates from a human donor in good health (CMV status not recorded). Some clones in this sample may be carry-over from other donors' samples. In this chain, TRBV7-2 is recombined with TRBJ2-1; the D gene lacks a confident call. The CDR3 here reads CASSLTPPTKANEQFF. The sequence in DNA is TGTGCCAGCAGCTTAACCCCCCCTACGAAGGCCAATGAGCAGTTCTTC.